This TCR beta chain stems from a study of shared clonotypes between healthy human individuals. As for the study in general: Each donor's CD4 naive and CD4 memory cells filled three plates apiece, CD8 naive two, and CD8 memory one. Findings and limits, study-wide: Depth was large, yet rarefaction showed that sorted-subset sequencing was incomplete.

To note about this clone: What it recognizes is unknown.

Donors were Caucasian adults residing in Nashville, Tennessee, USA. The V end was cut by 3 bases, the J end by 5 bases, with 11 bases between. This CDR3 is 14 amino acids long. Germline assignment: CDR1 LGHNT and CDR2 FRNRAP. Measured with immunoSEQ multiplex PCR; TCRdb has only the in-frame clones, and not every one. The data show 2 million to 2.5 million clones, more than 90% seen once. This sequence joins TRBV12-5 and TRBJ1-5; D is unresolved. Sequenced input: naive CD4+ T cells sorted from blood. Subset noted: CD45RA+ positively selected. The TCR was taken from a man between 18 and 29 years old in good health. The CDR3 nucleotides read TGTGCTAGTGGTTTCGGGGAGAGGGATCAGCCCCAGCATTTT. This sequence encodes CASGFGERDQPQHF.